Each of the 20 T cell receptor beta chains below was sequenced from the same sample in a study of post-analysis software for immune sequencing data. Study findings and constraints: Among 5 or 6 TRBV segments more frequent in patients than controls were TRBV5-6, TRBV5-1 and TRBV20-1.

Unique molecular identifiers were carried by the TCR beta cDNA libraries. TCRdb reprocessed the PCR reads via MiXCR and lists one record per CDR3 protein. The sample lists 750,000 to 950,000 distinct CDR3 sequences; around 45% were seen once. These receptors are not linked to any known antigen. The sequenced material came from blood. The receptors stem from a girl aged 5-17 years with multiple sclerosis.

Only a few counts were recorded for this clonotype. The CDR3 sequence is CASSGPGGSTDTQYF. In DNA, the CDR3 is TGTGCCAGCAGTGGCCCAGGGGGCTCCACAGATACGCAGTATTTT. V and J are TRBV12-3 or TRBV12-4 and TRBJ2-3; 8 positions match TRBD1. Germline trimming cut 5 bases from V and 2 bases from J; bases unmatched to any gene: 6. The CDR3 is 15 amino acids.

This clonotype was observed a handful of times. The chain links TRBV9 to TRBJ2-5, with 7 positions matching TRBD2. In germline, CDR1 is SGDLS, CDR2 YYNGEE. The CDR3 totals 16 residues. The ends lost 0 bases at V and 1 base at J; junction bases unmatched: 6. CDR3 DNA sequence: TGTGCCAGCAGCGTAGTGCCTACTAGCGCCCAAGAGACCCAGTACTTC. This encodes CASSVVPTSAQETQYF.

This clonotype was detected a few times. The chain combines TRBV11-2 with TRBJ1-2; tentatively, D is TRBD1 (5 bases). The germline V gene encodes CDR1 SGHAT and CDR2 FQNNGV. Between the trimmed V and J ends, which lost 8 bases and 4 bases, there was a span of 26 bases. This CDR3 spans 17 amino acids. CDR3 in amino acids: CASQFGGYGRMPYGYTF. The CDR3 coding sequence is TGTGCCAGCCAGTTTGGGGGGTACGGACGGATGCCCTATGGCTACACCTTC.

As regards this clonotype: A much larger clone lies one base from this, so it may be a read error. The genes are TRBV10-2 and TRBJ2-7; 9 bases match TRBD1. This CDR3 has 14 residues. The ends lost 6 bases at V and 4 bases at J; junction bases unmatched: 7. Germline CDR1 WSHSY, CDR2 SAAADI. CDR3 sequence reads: CASRTGQGRYEQYF. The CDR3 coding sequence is TGCGCCAGCAGGACTGGACAGGGGAGGTACGAGCAGTACTTC.

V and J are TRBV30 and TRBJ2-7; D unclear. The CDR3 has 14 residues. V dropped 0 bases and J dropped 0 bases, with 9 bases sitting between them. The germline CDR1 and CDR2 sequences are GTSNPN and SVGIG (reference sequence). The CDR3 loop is CAWSVYSYSYEQYF. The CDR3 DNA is TGTGCCTGGAGTGTTTACTCTTACTCCTACGAGCAGTACTTC.

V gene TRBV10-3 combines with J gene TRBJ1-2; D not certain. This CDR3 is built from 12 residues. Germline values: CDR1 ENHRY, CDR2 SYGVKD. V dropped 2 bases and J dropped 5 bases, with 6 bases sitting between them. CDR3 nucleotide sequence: TGTGCCATCAGTGAGATGCGTTATGGCTACACCTTC. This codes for CAISEMRYGYTF.

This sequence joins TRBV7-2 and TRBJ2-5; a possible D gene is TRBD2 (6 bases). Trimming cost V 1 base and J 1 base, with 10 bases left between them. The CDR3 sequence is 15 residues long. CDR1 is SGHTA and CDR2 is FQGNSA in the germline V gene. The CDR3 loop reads CASSLVGLPQETQYF. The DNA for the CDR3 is TGTGCCAGCAGCTTAGTTGGACTACCCCAAGAGACCCAGTACTTC.

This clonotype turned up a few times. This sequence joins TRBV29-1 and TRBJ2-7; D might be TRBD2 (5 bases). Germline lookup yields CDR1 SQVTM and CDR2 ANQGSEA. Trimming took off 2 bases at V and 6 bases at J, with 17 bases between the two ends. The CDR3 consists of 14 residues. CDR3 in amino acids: CSVEHGDSPREQYF. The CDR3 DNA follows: TGCAGCGTTGAACACGGGGATTCTCCTCGCGAGCAGTACTTC.

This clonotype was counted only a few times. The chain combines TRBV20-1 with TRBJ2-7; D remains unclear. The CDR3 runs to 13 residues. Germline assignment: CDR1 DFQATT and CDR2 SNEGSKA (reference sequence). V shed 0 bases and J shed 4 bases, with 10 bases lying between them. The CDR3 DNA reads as TGCAGTGCTAGAGATTCTGTGGATTACGAGCAGTACTTC. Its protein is CSARDSVDYEQYF.

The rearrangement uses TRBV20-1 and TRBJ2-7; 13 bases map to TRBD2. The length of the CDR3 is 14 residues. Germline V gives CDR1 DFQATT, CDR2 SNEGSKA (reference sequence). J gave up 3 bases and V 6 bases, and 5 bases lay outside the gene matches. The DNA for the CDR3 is TGCAGTGCCCCGGGACTAGCGGGACTCTACGAGCAGTACTTC. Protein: CSAPGLAGLYEQYF.

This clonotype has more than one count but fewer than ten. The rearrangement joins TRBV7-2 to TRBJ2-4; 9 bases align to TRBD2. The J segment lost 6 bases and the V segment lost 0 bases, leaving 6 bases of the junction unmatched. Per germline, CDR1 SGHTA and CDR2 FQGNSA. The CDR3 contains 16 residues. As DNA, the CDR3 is TGTGCCAGCAGCTTAGCTCTCCGTAGCGGGAGAAACATTCAGTACTTC. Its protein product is CASSLALRSGRNIQYF. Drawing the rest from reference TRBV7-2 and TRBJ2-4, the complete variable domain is GAGVSQSPSNKVTEKGKDVELRCDPISGHTALYWYRQSLGQGLEFLIYFQGNSAPDKSGLPSDRFSAERTGGSVSTLTIQRTQQEDSAVYLCASSLALRSGRNIQYFGAGTRLSVL.

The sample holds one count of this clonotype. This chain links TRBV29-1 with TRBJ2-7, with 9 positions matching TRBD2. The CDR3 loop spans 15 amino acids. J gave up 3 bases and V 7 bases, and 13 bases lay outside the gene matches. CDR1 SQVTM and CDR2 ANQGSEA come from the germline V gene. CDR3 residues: CSATWVTSGIYEQYF. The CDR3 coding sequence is TGCAGCGCCACTTGGGTGACTAGCGGCATCTACGAGCAGTACTTC.

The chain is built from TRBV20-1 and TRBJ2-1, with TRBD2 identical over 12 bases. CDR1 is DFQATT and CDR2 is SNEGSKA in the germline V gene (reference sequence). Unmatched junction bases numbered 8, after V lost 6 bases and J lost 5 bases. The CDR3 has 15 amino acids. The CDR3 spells CSAKKGLAGNNEQFF. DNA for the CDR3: TGCAGTGCCAAAAAGGGACTAGCGGGCAACAATGAGCAGTTCTTC.

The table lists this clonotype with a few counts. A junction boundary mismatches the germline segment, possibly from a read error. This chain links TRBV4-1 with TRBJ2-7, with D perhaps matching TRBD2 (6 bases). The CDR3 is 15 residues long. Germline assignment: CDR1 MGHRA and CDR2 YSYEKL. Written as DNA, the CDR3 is TGCGCCAGCAGTCAAGAAAGTGGAGGGCATTACGAGCAGTACTTC. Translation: CASSQESGGHYEQYF.

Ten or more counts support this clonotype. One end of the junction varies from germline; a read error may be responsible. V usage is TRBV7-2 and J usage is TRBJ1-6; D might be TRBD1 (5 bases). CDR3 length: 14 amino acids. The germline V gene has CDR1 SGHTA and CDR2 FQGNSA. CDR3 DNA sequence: TGTGCCAGCAGTTTAGACAGAAATAATTCACCCCTCCACTTT. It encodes CASSLDRNNSPLHF. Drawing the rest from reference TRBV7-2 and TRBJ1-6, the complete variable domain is GAGVSQSPSNKVTEKGKDVELRCDPISGHTALYWYRQSLGQGLEFLIYFQGNSAPDKSGLPSDRFSAERTGGSVSTLTIQRTQQEDSAVYLCASSLDRNNSPLHFGNGTRLTVT.

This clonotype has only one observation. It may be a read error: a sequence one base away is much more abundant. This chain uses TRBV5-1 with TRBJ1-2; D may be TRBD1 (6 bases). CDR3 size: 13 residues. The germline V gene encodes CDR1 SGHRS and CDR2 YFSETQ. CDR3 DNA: TGCACCAGCAGCTTGGGCCAGGGGAACGGCTACACCTTC. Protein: CTSSLGQGNGYTF.

The CDR3 is CSAAHRREGRSHQETQYF. The CDR3 DNA reads TGCAGTGCTGCCCATCGGCGGGAGGGCCGGTCACATCAAGAGACCCAGTACTTC. The chain joins TRBV20-1 to TRBJ2-7; 9 nucleotides line up with TRBD2. TRBJ2-5 explains the end of the DNA better; the J call may be wrong. This CDR3 is 18 amino acids long. The germline CDR1 and CDR2 sequences are DFQATT and SNEGSKA (reference sequence).

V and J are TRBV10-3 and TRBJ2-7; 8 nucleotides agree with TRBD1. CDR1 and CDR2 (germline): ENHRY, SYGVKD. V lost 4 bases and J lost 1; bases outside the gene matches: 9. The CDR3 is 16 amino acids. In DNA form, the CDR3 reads TGTGCCATCAGTGGAGGGAAGGGACAGGATTCCTACGAGCAGTACTTC. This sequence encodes CAISGGKGQDSYEQYF.

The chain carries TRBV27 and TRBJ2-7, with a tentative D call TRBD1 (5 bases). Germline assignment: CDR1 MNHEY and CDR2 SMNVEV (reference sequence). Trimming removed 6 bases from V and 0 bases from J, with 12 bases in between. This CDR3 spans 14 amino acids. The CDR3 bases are TGTGCCAGCAGGACAGCTGGGGACTCCTACGAGCAGTACTTC. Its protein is CASRTAGDSYEQYF.

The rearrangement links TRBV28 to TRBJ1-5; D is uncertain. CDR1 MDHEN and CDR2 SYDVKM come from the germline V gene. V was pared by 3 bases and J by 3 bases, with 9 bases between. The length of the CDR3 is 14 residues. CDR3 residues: CASSLSGFNQPQHF. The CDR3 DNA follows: TGTGCCAGCAGTTTGTCAGGATTCAATCAGCCCCAGCATTTT.